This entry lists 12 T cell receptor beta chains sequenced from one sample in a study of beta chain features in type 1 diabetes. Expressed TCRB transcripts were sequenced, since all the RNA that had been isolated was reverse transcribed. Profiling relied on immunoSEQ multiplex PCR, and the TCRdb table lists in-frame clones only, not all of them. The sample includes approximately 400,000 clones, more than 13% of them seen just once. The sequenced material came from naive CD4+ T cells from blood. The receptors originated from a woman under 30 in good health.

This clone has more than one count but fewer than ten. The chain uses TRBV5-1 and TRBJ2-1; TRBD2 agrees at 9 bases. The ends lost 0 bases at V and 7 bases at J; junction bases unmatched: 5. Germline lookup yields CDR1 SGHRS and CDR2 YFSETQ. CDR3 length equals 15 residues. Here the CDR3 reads CASSLVLAGRNEQFF. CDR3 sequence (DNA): TGCGCCAGCAGCTTGGTTCTAGCGGGAAGGAATGAGCAGTTCTTC.

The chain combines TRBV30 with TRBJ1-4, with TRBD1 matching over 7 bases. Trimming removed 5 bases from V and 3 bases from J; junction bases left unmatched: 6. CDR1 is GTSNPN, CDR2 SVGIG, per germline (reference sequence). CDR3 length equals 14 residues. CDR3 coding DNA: TGTGCCTGGGATACGGGACAGCCTAATGAAAAACTGTTTTTT. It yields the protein CAWDTGQPNEKLFF.

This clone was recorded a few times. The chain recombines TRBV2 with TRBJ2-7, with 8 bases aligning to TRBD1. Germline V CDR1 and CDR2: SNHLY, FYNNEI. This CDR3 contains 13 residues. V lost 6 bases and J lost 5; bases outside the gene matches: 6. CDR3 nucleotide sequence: TGTGCCAGCAGCGGACAGGGCCATCACGAGCAGTACTTC. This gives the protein CASSGQGHHEQYF. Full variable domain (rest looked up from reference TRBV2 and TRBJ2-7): EPEVTQTPSHQVTQMGQEVILRCVPISNHLYFYWYRQILGQKVEFLVSFYNNEISEKSEIFDDQFSVERPDGSNFTLKIRSTKLEDSAMYFCASSGQGHHEQYFGPGTRLTVT.

This CDR3 reads CAWIESYNEQFF. DNA of the CDR3: TGTGCCTGGATAGAATCCTACAATGAGCAGTTCTTC. This rearrangement joins TRBV30 to TRBJ2-1; D gene unclear. Trimming took 4 bases from V and 1 from J, leaving 5 bases between them. The length of the CDR3 is 12 residues. CDR1 and CDR2 (germline): GTSNPN, SVGIG (reference sequence).

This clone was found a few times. Here the CDR3 reads CASSVVDSALPNTQYF. The CDR3 coding sequence is TGTGCCAGCAGCGTAGTGGACAGCGCATTACCGAATACGCAGTATTTT. The V gene is TRBV9, the J gene TRBJ2-3, with a possible D match to TRBD1 (6 bases). Between the trimmed V and J ends, which lost 0 bases and 7 bases, there was a span of 18 bases. The CDR3 is 16 residues long. The germline V gene encodes CDR1 SGDLS and CDR2 YYNGEE.

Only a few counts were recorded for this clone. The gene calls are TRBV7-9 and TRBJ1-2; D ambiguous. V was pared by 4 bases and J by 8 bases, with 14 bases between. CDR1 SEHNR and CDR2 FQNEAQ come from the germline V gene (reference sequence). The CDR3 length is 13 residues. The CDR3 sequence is CASSSGGHGGYTF. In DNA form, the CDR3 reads TGTGCCAGCAGCTCCGGAGGGCACGGAGGCTACACCTTC.

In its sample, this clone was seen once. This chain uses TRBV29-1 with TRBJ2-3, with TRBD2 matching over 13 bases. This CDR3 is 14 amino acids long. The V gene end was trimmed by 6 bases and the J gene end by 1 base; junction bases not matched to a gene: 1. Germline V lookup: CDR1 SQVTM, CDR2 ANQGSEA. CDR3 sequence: CSVGTSGGTDTQYF. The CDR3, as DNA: TGCAGCGTCGGGACTAGCGGGGGCACAGATACGCAGTATTTT.

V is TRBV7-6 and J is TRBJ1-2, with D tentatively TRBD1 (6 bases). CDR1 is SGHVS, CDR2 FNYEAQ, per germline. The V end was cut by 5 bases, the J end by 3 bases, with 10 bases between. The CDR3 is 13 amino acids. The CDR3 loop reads CASSPGQYYGYTF. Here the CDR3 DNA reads TGTGCCAGCAGCCCGGGACAATACTATGGCTACACCTTC.

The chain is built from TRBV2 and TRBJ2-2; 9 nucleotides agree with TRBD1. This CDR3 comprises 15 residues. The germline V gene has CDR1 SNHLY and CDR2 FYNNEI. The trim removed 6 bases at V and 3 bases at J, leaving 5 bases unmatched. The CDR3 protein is CASRGGQGYTGELFF. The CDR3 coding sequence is TGTGCCAGCAGGGGGGGACAGGGCTACACCGGGGAGCTGTTTTTT.

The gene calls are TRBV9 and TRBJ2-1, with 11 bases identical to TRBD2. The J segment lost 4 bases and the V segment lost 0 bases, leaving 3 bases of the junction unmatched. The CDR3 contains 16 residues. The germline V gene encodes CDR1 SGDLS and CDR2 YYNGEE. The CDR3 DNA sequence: TGTGCCAGCAGCGTAGCCGGGACTAGCGGATACAATGAGCAGTTCTTC. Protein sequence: CASSVAGTSGYNEQFF.

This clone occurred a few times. The CDR3: CASSLSGVAEQFF. CDR3 nucleotides: TGTGCCAGCAGCTTATCGGGAGTTGCTGAGCAGTTCTTC. The chain is built from TRBV7-9 and TRBJ2-1, with a possible D match to TRBD2 (6 bases). The germline gives CDR1 SEHNR, CDR2 FQNEAQ (reference sequence). Trimming removed 2 bases at V and 9 bases at J, with 11 bases between. This CDR3 contains 13 residues.

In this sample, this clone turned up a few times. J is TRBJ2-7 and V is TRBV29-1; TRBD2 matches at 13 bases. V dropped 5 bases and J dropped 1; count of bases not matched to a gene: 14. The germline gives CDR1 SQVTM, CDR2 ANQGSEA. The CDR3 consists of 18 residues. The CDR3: CSVTEALAGGYRSYEQYF. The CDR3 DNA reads TGCAGCGTTACCGAAGCACTAGCGGGAGGGTATAGGTCCTACGAGCAGTACTTC.